Listed below are T cell receptor beta chains from one sample, sequenced in a study of T cell responses to AZD1222 COVID-19 vaccine. Produced via immunoSEQ multiplex PCR; TCRdb's table is partial and in-frame only. The data contain roughly 100,000 clones, approximately 92% of them singletons. Specimen: peripheral blood, collected on day 0 of AZD1222 vaccination. The receptors were gathered from an adult in good health. Each CDR3 is given with its conserved first and last residue. A D gene is named only where the DNA matches it firmly. Not every row has a clone size; where given, it reads once, few, many or a size class.

j_call	clone_size	v_call	d_call	cdr3_nt	cdr3_aa
TRBJ1-1	once	TRBV19	-	TGTGCCAGTAGTATCTTCAGAAACACTGAAGCTTTCTTT	CASSIFRNTEAFF
TRBJ1-1	-	TRBV11-2	-	TGTGCCAGCAGCTTAGGGGAGGGCCTGAACACTGAAGCTTTCTTT	CASSLGEGLNTEAFF
TRBJ1-5	-	TRBV2	-	TGTGCCAGCAGTGGGGTCGTTGGGAATCAGCCCCAGCATTTT	CASSGVVGNQPQHF
TRBJ2-7	once	TRBV7-3	TRBD2	TGTGCCAGCAGCAAAGGAGCTAGCGGCTACGAGCAGTACTTC	CASSKGASGYEQYF
TRBJ1-1	-	TRBV30	-	TGTGCCTGGAGTGAGGGGATGAACACTGAAGCTTTCTTT	CAWSEGMNTEAFF
TRBJ1-6	-	TRBV4-1	-	TGCGCCAGCAGCCAAGATTTCACGCGAGCGGGTTCACCCCTCCACTTT	CASSQDFTRAGSPLHF
TRBJ2-7	-	TRBV5-1	-	TGCGCCAGCACCTTGGGGGCACAGGGCTACGAGCAGTACTTC	CASTLGAQGYEQYF
TRBJ1-2	-	TRBV27	TRBD1	TGTGCCAGCACCCCCTCCGGGACAGGGCGTGGCTACACCTTC	CASTPSGTGRGYTF
TRBJ2-3	-	TRBV4-3	-	TGCGCCAGCAGCCAGACAGTGAGCACAGATACGCAGTATTTT	CASSQTVSTDTQYF
TRBJ1-6	-	TRBV7-8	-	TGTGCCAGCAGCTTATTCAAGGGGTCTTCACCCCTCCACTTT	CASSLFKGSSPLHF
TRBJ1-5	-	TRBV2	-	TGTGCCAGCAATCGACAGGTGGATCAGCCCCAGCATTTT	CASNRQVDQPQHF
TRBJ1-2	-	TRBV19	-	TGTGCCAGTAGTACCACTAACTATGGCTACACCTTC	CASSTTNYGYTF
TRBJ1-2	-	TRBV7-2	TRBD1	TGTGCCAGCAGCGCCGGCCCGGGACAGGGAGTCACCTTC	CASSAGPGQGVTF
TRBJ1-6	-	TRBV19	-	TGTGCCACGGCGGACGTCCACAATTCACCCCTCCACTTT	CATADVHNSPLHF
TRBJ2-1	-	TRBV7-7	-	TGTGCCAGCAGCTTGGGCGGGTCCTACAATGAGCAGTTCTTC	CASSLGGSYNEQFF
TRBJ2-3	-	TRBV28	TRBD2	TGTGCCAGCAGTTCCGGGACTAGCGGGATGGGAACAGATACGCAGTATTTT	CASSSGTSGMGTDTQYF
TRBJ2-1	-	TRBV12-3/TRBV12-4	-	TGTGCCAGCAGTAAGACACGCAATGAGCAGTTCTTC	CASSKTRNEQFF
TRBJ2-1	-	TRBV7-3	TRBD2	TGTGCCAGCAGCTTAATGGGACTAGCGGGACTTTCCTACAATGAGCAGTTCTTC	CASSLMGLAGLSYNEQFF
TRBJ1-2	-	TRBV2	-	TGTGCCAGCAGTGCCAGGGCAGGTCTTGGCTACACCTTC	CASSARAGLGYTF
TRBJ1-1	-	TRBV7-2	-	TGTGCCAGCAGCGCCAGCATCAGAGGTGAGCGAAGGAACACTGAAGCTTTCTTT	CASSASIRGERRNTEAFF
TRBJ1-2	-	TRBV3-1/TRBV3-2	-	TGTGCCAGCAGCCAAGGGAGGGTGGCAGGGAGGTTGAACTATGGCTACACCTTC	CASSQGRVAGRLNYGYTF
TRBJ2-7	-	TRBV10-3	-	TGTGCCATCAGTGTTTTGGCCGCTCGGGAGCAGTACTTC	CAISVLAAREQYF
TRBJ2-7	-	TRBV5-1	TRBD1	TGCGCCAGCAGCCCCCGATCAGCTGACAGGGCTACCTACGAGCAGTACTTC	CASSPRSADRATYEQYF
TRBJ2-3	-	TRBV5-4	-	TGTGCCAGCAGCCCGGAGGGGGGGAGCACAGATACGCAGTATTTT	CASSPEGGSTDTQYF
TRBJ2-3	once	TRBV28	TRBD2	TGTGCCAGCAGCCGACTAGCGGTCACAGATACGCAGTATTTT	CASSRLAVTDTQYF
TRBJ2-1	-	TRBV11-1	TRBD2	TGTGCCAGCAGCTCGACTAGCGGGAGCTCCTACAATGAGCAGTTCTTC	CASSSTSGSSYNEQFF
TRBJ1-6	-	TRBV3-1/TRBV3-2	-	TGTGCCAGCAGCCTCGGGACCCTCGGGGATTCACCCCTCCACTTT	CASSLGTLGDSPLHF
TRBJ2-7	few	TRBV7-2	-	TGTGCCAGCAGCTTAGCGGGAGGACACGAGCAGTACTTC	CASSLAGGHEQYF
TRBJ1-1	few	TRBV30	-	TGTGCCTGGAGTGTACAGGTAAACACTGAAGCTTTCTTT	CAWSVQVNTEAFF
TRBJ2-7	-	TRBV7-8	-	TGTGCCAGCAGCCCTGCTAGGGGCGAGCAGTACTTC	CASSPARGEQYF
TRBJ1-2	once	TRBV12-3/TRBV12-4	-	TGTGCCAGCAGTTTTGCGGTGGGCAATGGCTACACCTTC	CASSFAVGNGYTF
TRBJ2-7	-	TRBV4-2	TRBD1	TGTGCCAGCAGCCAGGGAGACAGGGAGTACGAGCAGTACTTC	CASSQGDREYEQYF
TRBJ1-2	-	TRBV5-5	-	TGTGCCAGCAGCTTTATGGGAACCACCAACTCTAACTATGGCTACACCTTC	CASSFMGTTNSNYGYTF
TRBJ2-7	-	TRBV5-5	-	TGTGCCAGCAGCTTACAGGGAGTCATCCCGTTCTACGAGCAGTACTTC	CASSLQGVIPFYEQYF
TRBJ1-5	once	TRBV7-8	TRBD1	TGTGCCAGCAGCTTAGAAAGGGGGCTGAATCAGCCCCAGCATTTT	CASSLERGLNQPQHF
TRBJ2-2	-	TRBV7-2	-	TGTGCCAGCAGCTTAGTCGGGGCGGCGAACACCGGGGAGCTGTTTTTT	CASSLVGAANTGELFF
TRBJ1-1	-	TRBV5-1	TRBD1	TGCGCCAGCAGCACCGGGACAGGGAACACTGAAGCTTTCTTT	CASSTGTGNTEAFF
TRBJ1-6	-	TRBV28	-	TGTGCCAGCAGTTTTAACACCCTCTATAATTCACCCCTCCACTTT	CASSFNTLYNSPLHF
TRBJ1-1	-	TRBV19	-	TGTGCCAGTAGTATGGCAGGAAGGGACACTGAAGCTTTCTTT	CASSMAGRDTEAFF
TRBJ2-2	few	TRBV6-2/TRBV6-3	-	TGTGCCAGCAGCCTCACCGGGGAGCTGTTTTTT	CASSLTGELFF
TRBJ2-3	-	TRBV18	-	TGTGCCAGCTCACCAGGGCGGAGCACAGATACGCAGTATTTT	CASSPGRSTDTQYF
TRBJ2-5	-	TRBV28	TRBD1	TGTGCCAGCAGTTTTACAGGGGGCGGACCTGAAGAGACCCAGTACTTC	CASSFTGGGPEETQYF
TRBJ2-2	-	TRBV7-6	-	TGTGCCAGCAGCTTTATTACCGGGGAGCTGTTTTTT	CASSFITGELFF
TRBJ2-2	-	TRBV4-3	TRBD1	TGCGCCAGCAGCCAAGACAGGGGGATGGACACCGGGGAGCTGTTTTTT	CASSQDRGMDTGELFF
TRBJ2-7	-	TRBV28	-	TGTGCCAGCATGGGTAGCGGTTCTTACTACGAGCAGTACTTC	CASMGSGSYYEQYF
TRBJ2-7	-	TRBV7-9	-	TGTGCCAGCAGCCCACAGGGAACGGACGAGCAGTACTTC	CASSPQGTDEQYF
TRBJ2-7	once	TRBV5-6	TRBD1	TGTGCCAGCAGCTTGGGGACAGGGGCCTACGAGCAGTACTTC	CASSLGTGAYEQYF
TRBJ1-5	-	TRBV28	-	TGTGCCAGCAGGCAGGGTGGGAGCAATCAGCCCCAGCATTTT	CASRQGGSNQPQHF